The 22 T cell receptor beta chains below come from one sample, sequenced in a study of OX40 agonist ivuxolimab in advanced cancers. Method: immunoSEQ multiplex PCR; TCRdb's copy keeps in-frame clones and lacks some. This table has 50,000 or so clones, approximately 75% appearing once. Sequencing was performed on CD4+ or CD8+ T cells sorted from blood, taken in a trial of the OX40 agonist ivuxolimab. These receptors all come from an adult with an advanced solid tumor such as melanoma, head and neck, liver or kidney cancer.

J is TRBJ2-3 and V is TRBV2, with D hard to call. Trimming removed 3 bases at V and 1 base at J, with 11 bases between. Germline loops: CDR1 SNHLY, CDR2 FYNNEI. The CDR3 runs 15 residues. DNA of the CDR3: TGTGCCAGCAGTGATGGTGGGATCGGCACAGATACGCAGTATTTT. This encodes CASSDGGIGTDTQYF.

The V gene is TRBV11-3, the J gene TRBJ1-1; perhaps TRBD1 as D (5 bases). Between the trimmed V and J ends, which lost 4 bases and 3 bases, there was a span of 24 bases. CDR3 length equals 18 residues. From germline, CDR1 is SGHNT and CDR2 YENEEA. CDR3 nucleotide sequence: TGTGCCAGCAGCTCCGTTGGTCTGTGGGGCAGGGACGACACTGAAGCTTTCTTT. It codes for CASSSVGLWGRDDTEAFF.

The V call is TRBV18, the J call TRBJ1-5; 7 nucleotides align to TRBD1. Germline lookup yields CDR1 KGHSH and CDR2 LQKENI. After removal of 3 bases from V and 5 bases from J, the junction contained 4 bases not matched to a gene. This CDR3 has 14 residues. The CDR3 loop is CASSPDRDHQPQHF. The CDR3, as DNA: TGTGCCAGCTCACCCGACAGGGATCATCAGCCCCAGCATTTT.

The chain links TRBV19 to TRBJ2-2, with D tentatively TRBD2 (5 bases). V gave up 6 bases and J gave up 14 bases, with 13 bases separating them. CDR1 is LNHDA, CDR2 SQIVND, per germline (reference sequence). This CDR3 region has 11 residues. Written as DNA, the CDR3 is TGTGCCAGTAGACGGACCGGGATACTGTTTTTT. Translated, it gives CASRRTGILFF.

This chain uses TRBV5-1 with TRBJ1-4, with D unclear. The germline V gene encodes CDR1 SGHRS and CDR2 YFSETQ. V lost 0 bases and J lost 6, with 12 bases in between. The CDR3 is 15 amino acids. The CDR3 loop is CASSLALGLDEKLFF. The CDR3 coding sequence is TGCGCCAGCAGCTTGGCCTTGGGGTTGGATGAAAAACTGTTTTTT. Full variable domain (rest looked up from reference TRBV5-1 and TRBJ1-4): KAGVTQTPRYLIKTRGQQVTLSCSPISGHRSVSWYQQTPGQGLQFLFEYFSETQRNKGNFPGRFSGRQFSNSRSEMNVSTLELGDSALYLCASSLALGLDEKLFFGSGTQLSVL.

Only one count was recorded for this clone. The genes are TRBV19 and TRBJ1-1, with a tentative D call TRBD1 (5 bases). The CDR3 sequence is 14 residues long. V shed 3 bases and J shed 1 base, with 9 bases lying between them. Germline lookup yields CDR1 LNHDA and CDR2 SQIVND (reference sequence). CDR3 nucleotide sequence: TGTGCCAGTAGTATCTGGGGGGAGAACACTGAAGCTTTCTTT. The encoded protein is CASSIWGENTEAFF.

The rearrangement uses TRBV29-1 and TRBJ2-5; TRBD1 is a possible D gene (6 bases). The CDR3 sequence is 14 residues long. V lost 6 bases and J lost 7, with 21 bases in between. Germline CDR1 reads SQVTM; CDR2 reads ANQGSEA. CDR3 sequence (DNA): TGCAGCGTGAGGGGGACCAAGGGGGAAGGGACCCAGTACTTC. It is translated as CSVRGTKGEGTQYF.

This chain joins TRBV6-5 and TRBJ2-3; 11 nucleotides line up with TRBD2. Germline values: CDR1 MNHEY, CDR2 SVGAGI. The CDR3 is 16 amino acids. The V and J ends lost 4 bases and 3 bases, in that order; junction bases with no gene match: 6. The CDR3: CASSSPGTSGTDTQYF. The CDR3 DNA is TGTGCCAGCAGTTCCCCCGGGACTAGCGGAACAGATACGCAGTATTTT.

V is TRBV10-3 and J is TRBJ2-6; TRBD1 matches 7 bases. The ends lost 7 bases at V and 0 bases at J; junction bases unmatched: 9. CDR3 length: 17 residues. Per germline, CDR1 ENHRY and CDR2 SYGVKD. The CDR3 region is CAINPTGTHSGANVLTF. The CDR3 DNA reads TGTGCCATCAACCCGACAGGGACGCACTCTGGGGCCAACGTCCTGACTTTC.

The genes are TRBV6-5 and TRBJ1-2; D ambiguous. Germline V gives CDR1 MNHEY, CDR2 SVGAGI. The CDR3 has 14 amino acids. Trimming cost V 5 bases and J 2 bases, with 12 bases left between them. This CDR3 reads CASSRNSRNYGYTF. The CDR3 nucleotides read TGTGCCAGCAGTCGTAACTCTCGGAACTATGGCTACACCTTC.

In this sample, this clone turned up a few times. CDR3 sequence: CAIRSSTEYSGNTIYF. The CDR3 nucleotides read TGTGCCATCAGATCGTCGACAGAGTACTCTGGAAACACCATATATTTT. This chain joins TRBV10-3 and TRBJ1-3; weak D call: TRBD1 (5 bases). The CDR3 is 16 amino acids. Deletions cut 6 bases from V and 0 bases from J, with 15 bases between. From germline, CDR1 is ENHRY and CDR2 SYGVKD.

This rearrangement joins TRBV4-2 to TRBJ1-5, with 9 bases aligning to TRBD1. Germline CDR1 is LGHNA and CDR2 is YNFKEQ. The CDR3 is 17 residues long. After removal of 1 base from V and 1 base from J, the junction contained 5 bases not matched to a gene. The chain's CDR3 is CASSQGQGVGSNQPQHF. DNA of the CDR3: TGTGCCAGCAGCCAAGGACAGGGGGTAGGGAGCAATCAGCCCCAGCATTTT.

This chain uses TRBV7-9 with TRBJ2-2; D call uncertain. The CDR3 runs 14 residues. The germline gives CDR1 SEHNR, CDR2 FQNEAQ (reference sequence). Trimming cost V 5 bases and J 2 bases, with 9 bases left between them. This CDR3 reads CASSPDTNTGELFF. CDR3 coding DNA: TGTGCCAGCAGCCCTGACACTAACACCGGGGAGCTGTTTTTT.

The rearrangement joins TRBV18 to TRBJ1-4; D gene uncertain. Germline V gene data show CDR1 as KGHSH and CDR2 as LQKENI. The V gene lost 2 bases and the J gene lost 8 bases, with 9 bases spanning the gap. The CDR3 spans 13 residues. The CDR3 sequence is CASSPDSGEKLFF. CDR3 nucleotides: TGTGCCAGCTCACCAGATTCGGGCGAAAAACTGTTTTTT. Based on the CDR3 plus reference TRBV18 and TRBJ1-4, the full variable domain is NAGVMQNPRHLVRRRGQEARLRCSPMKGHSHVYWYRQLPEEGLKFMVYLQKENIIDESGMPKERFSAEFPKEGPSILRIQQVVRGDSAAYFCASSPDSGEKLFFGSGTQLSVL.

This chain joins TRBV4-1 and TRBJ2-2, with D tentatively TRBD1 (5 bases). The V gene lost 1 base and the J gene lost 7 bases, with 10 bases spanning the gap. This CDR3 is 14 amino acids long. Germline CDR1 MGHRA, CDR2 YSYEKL. The CDR3 loop is CASSQVQAGGELFF. CDR3 DNA: TGCGCCAGCAGCCAAGTACAGGCAGGCGGGGAGCTGTTTTTT.

This rearrangement joins TRBV28 to TRBJ1-1; 10 bases line up with TRBD1. CDR3 length: 14 residues. V was pared by 3 bases and J by 6 bases, with 4 bases of the junction left unmatched. The germline V gene encodes CDR1 MDHEN and CDR2 SYDVKM. CDR3: CASSLTGGKAEAFF. The CDR3 nucleotides read TGTGCCAGCAGTTTGACAGGGGGCAAGGCTGAAGCTTTCTTT.

V gene TRBV5-6 combines with J gene TRBJ2-3; 9 nucleotides align to TRBD2. The germline V gene encodes CDR1 SGHDT and CDR2 YYEEEE. V lost 4 bases, J lost 2 bases, and 8 bases stayed unmatched. The CDR3 is 16 residues long. This CDR3 is CASSPGTSRSTDTQYF. The CDR3 DNA follows: TGTGCCAGCAGCCCAGGGACTAGCCGATCCACAGATACGCAGTATTTT.

The chain is built from TRBV7-7 and TRBJ2-7; 8 bases map to TRBD2. Trimming took 5 bases from V and 6 from J; bases not matched to a gene: 3. Germline assignment: CDR1 SSHAT and CDR2 FNYEAQ (reference sequence). The CDR3 contains 12 residues. DNA for the CDR3: TGTGCCAGCAGCCCCGGGGGGGCCGAGCAGTACTTC. Translation gives CASSPGGAEQYF.

The chain carries TRBV9 and TRBJ1-2; 8 nucleotides line up with TRBD1. Trimming at V came to 0 bases and at J to 3 bases, leaving 4 bases not matched to a gene. The CDR3 is 15 residues long. Looked up from germline, CDR1 is SGDLS and CDR2 is YYNGEE. The CDR3 nucleotides read TGTGCCAGCAGCGTAGCCAACAGGGGGTACTATGGCTACACCTTC. Protein: CASSVANRGYYGYTF. The whole variable domain, filled in from reference TRBV9 and TRBJ1-2, reads DSGVTQTPKHLITATGQRVTLRCSPRSGDLSVYWYQQSLDQGLQFLIQYYNGEERAKGNILERFSAQQFPDLHSELNLSSLELGDSALYFCASSVANRGYYGYTFGSGTRLTVV.

The chain combines TRBV6-1 with TRBJ1-1; D possibly corresponds to TRBD1 (5 bases). CDR3 length: 16 residues. CDR1 and CDR2 from the germline V gene are MNHNS and SASEGT. The germline V and J ends were trimmed by 2 bases and 6 bases, with 19 bases remaining between them. The CDR3 region is CASSESRGGRLAEAFF. The CDR3 nucleotides read TGTGCCAGCAGTGAAAGTCGGGGGGGAAGGCTCGCTGAAGCTTTCTTT.

The V gene is TRBV5-1, the J gene TRBJ2-2; 8 bases agree with TRBD2. This CDR3 spans 14 amino acids. The V gene end was trimmed by 0 bases and the J gene end by 6 bases; junction bases not matched to a gene: 1. The germline CDR1 and CDR2 sequences are SGHRS and YFSETQ. The CDR3 reads CASSLAGRAGELFF. The CDR3 DNA reads TGCGCCAGCAGCTTGGCCGGGAGGGCCGGGGAGCTGTTTTTT. The whole variable domain, filled in from reference TRBV5-1 and TRBJ2-2, reads KAGVTQTPRYLIKTRGQQVTLSCSPISGHRSVSWYQQTPGQGLQFLFEYFSETQRNKGNFPGRFSGRQFSNSRSEMNVSTLELGDSALYLCASSLAGRAGELFFGEGSRLTVL.

This rearrangement joins TRBV5-1 to TRBJ1-4; D remains ambiguous. There are 15 residues in the CDR3. V lost 4 bases, J lost 7 bases, and 17 bases lay in between. Germline V gives CDR1 SGHRS, CDR2 YFSETQ. This chain's CDR3 is CASSDPVIGSEKLFF. For the CDR3, the DNA is TGCGCCAGCAGCGACCCCGTCATAGGGAGTGAAAAACTGTTTTTT.